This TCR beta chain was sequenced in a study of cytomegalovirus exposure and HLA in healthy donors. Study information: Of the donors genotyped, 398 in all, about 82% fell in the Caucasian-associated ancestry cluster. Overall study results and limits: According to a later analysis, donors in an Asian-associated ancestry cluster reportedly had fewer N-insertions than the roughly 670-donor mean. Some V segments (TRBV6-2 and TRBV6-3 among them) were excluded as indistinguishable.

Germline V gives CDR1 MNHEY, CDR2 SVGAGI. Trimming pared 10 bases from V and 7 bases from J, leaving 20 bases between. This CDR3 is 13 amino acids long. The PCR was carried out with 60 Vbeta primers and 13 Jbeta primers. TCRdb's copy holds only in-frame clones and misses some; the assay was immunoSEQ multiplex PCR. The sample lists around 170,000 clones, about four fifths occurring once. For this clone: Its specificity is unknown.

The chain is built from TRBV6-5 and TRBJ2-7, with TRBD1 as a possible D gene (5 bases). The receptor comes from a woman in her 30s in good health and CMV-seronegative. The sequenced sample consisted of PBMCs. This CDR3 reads CATQGVSLWEQYF. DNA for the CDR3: TGTGCCACTCAGGGTGTATCTCTTTGGGAGCAGTACTTC.